The 17 T cell receptor beta chains presented below share a single source sample, sequenced in a study of vaccination effects on CD4 cells after COVID-19. Which antigens these TCRs recognize remains unknown. Sequencing was preceded by expansion of antigen-specific CD4+ T cells with viral peptide pools in the ViraFEST assay. It was after roughly 11 days of culture that CD4+ T cells were isolated. Produced via immunoSEQ multiplex PCR; TCRdb's table is partial and in-frame only. The sample gives around 54,000 clones, 75% to 90% of which show up once; 2% to 2.5% is in the top ten. The input for sequencing was CD4+ T cells from PBMCs cultured with HCoV-229E spike peptides, taken before COVID-19 vaccination. The source of these receptors is a human donor who received a COVID-19 vaccine.

This chain connects TRBV30 to TRBJ2-3, with D possibly TRBD1 on 6 matching bases. CDR1 is GTSNPN and CDR2 is SVGIG in the germline V gene (reference sequence). The CDR3 loop spans 15 amino acids. Trimming cost V 4 bases and J 0 bases, with 14 bases left between them. CDR3 amino acids: CAWNPQGPSTDTQYF. Here the CDR3 DNA reads TGTGCCTGGAACCCCCAGGGGCCTAGCACAGATACGCAGTATTTT.

This clone was detected only once. The chain links TRBV3-1 (or the pseudogene TRBV3-2) to TRBJ1-2; TRBD1 might be the D (6 bases). The CDR3 runs 12 residues. V gave up 2 bases and J gave up 6 bases, with 7 bases separating them. Germline-derived CDR1 and CDR2 are LGHDT and YNNKEL (reference sequence). The DNA for the CDR3 is TGTGCCAGCAGCCAACAGGGGAATGGCTACACCTTC. Protein: CASSQQGNGYTF.

This sequence joins TRBV7-2 and TRBJ2-2, with D hard to call. Trimming took 5 bases from V and 7 from J, leaving 11 bases between them. The germline V gene encodes CDR1 SGHTA and CDR2 FQGNSA. There are 13 residues in the CDR3. CDR3 DNA: TGTGCCAGCAGCAGGACGTACCGCGGGGAGCTGTTTTTT. Translation gives CASSRTYRGELFF.

V and J are TRBV6-4 and TRBJ1-2, with 9 nucleotides matching TRBD1. CDR1 is MRHNA and CDR2 is SNTAGT in the germline V gene. Trimming cost V 9 bases and J 1 base; bases outside gene matches: 9. The CDR3 runs 15 residues. The CDR3 nucleotides read TGTGCCAGAAAGACTTTGGGACAGGGTAACTATGGCTACACCTTC. It specifies CARKTLGQGNYGYTF.

This chain connects TRBV4-1 to TRBJ2-1; D might be TRBD2 (7 bases). V gave up 0 bases and J gave up 3 bases, with 12 bases separating them. Germline CDR1 is MGHRA and CDR2 is YSYEKL. The CDR3 has 16 residues. CDR3 DNA sequence: TGCGCCAGCAGCCAAGATGGGGGGGCCAACTACAATGAGCAGTTCTTC. This translates into CASSQDGGANYNEQFF.

This chain joins TRBV27 and TRBJ1-1, with TRBD1 identical over 7 bases. The CDR3 covers 15 residues. Per germline, CDR1 MNHEY and CDR2 SMNVEV (reference sequence). With 3 bases clipped from V and 1 base from J, the junction kept 5 bases outside the gene matches. The CDR3 loop reads CASSFLRGANTEAFF. The CDR3 bases are TGTGCCAGCAGTTTCCTCAGGGGGGCGAACACTGAAGCTTTCTTT.

This chain connects TRBV18 to TRBJ2-3; D is unresolved. The germline V gene has CDR1 KGHSH and CDR2 LQKENI. V was clipped by 0 bases and J by 6 bases, with 7 bases between them. The CDR3 extends over 13 amino acids. CDR3 in amino acids: CASSPPLLDTQYF. The CDR3 nucleotides read TGTGCCAGCTCACCACCGCTCCTTGATACGCAGTATTTT.

This CDR3 reads CASSATPSSYNEQFF. DNA for the CDR3: TGTGCCAGCAGCGCCACGCCGAGCTCCTACAATGAGCAGTTCTTC. The V call is TRBV9, the J call TRBJ2-1; D call uncertain. Looked up from germline, CDR1 is SGDLS and CDR2 is YYNGEE. This CDR3 has 15 residues. The ends were cut back, 3 bases at V and 0 bases at J, with 10 bases in the middle.

The chain is built from TRBV30 and TRBJ1-6; 8 nucleotides line up with TRBD1. J was trimmed by 0 bases and V by 5 bases; bases with no gene match: 18. The length of the CDR3 is 20 residues. Germline values: CDR1 GTSNPN, CDR2 SVGIG (reference sequence). CDR3 DNA sequence: TGTGCCTGGGACAAGACACACAGGGGGGGGAGAAGCTCCTATAATTCACCCCTCCACTTT. It specifies CAWDKTHRGGRSSYNSPLHF.

This chain joins TRBV7-8 and TRBJ1-1; TRBD1 is a possible D gene (5 bases). V gave up 3 bases and J gave up 1 base, with 12 bases separating them. The CDR3 runs 15 residues. Germline assignment: CDR1 SGHVS and CDR2 FQNEAQ. CDR3 amino acids: CASSLGTFPNTEAFF. As DNA, the CDR3 is TGTGCCAGCAGCTTGGGGACTTTTCCGAACACTGAAGCTTTCTTT.

V gene TRBV3-1 (or the pseudogene TRBV3-2) combines with J gene TRBJ2-3, with D possibly TRBD2 on 7 matching bases. Germline assignment: CDR1 LGHDT and CDR2 YNNKEL (reference sequence). This CDR3 has 14 amino acids. Trimming stripped 6 bases from V and 4 bases from J, with 14 bases between. CDR3 amino acids: CASRGRGSPDTQYF. The CDR3 nucleotides read TGTGCCAGCAGAGGGAGGGGGAGCCCAGATACGCAGTATTTT.

The chain couples TRBV7-3 to TRBJ2-6, with D maybe TRBD2 (5 bases). CDR1 SGHTA and CDR2 FQGTGA come from the germline V gene. The CDR3 is 16 amino acids. The germline V and J ends were trimmed by 5 bases and 0 bases, with 11 bases remaining between them. CDR3 DNA sequence: TGTGCCAGCAGCCTGACTGGGAGCTCTGGGGCCAACGTCCTGACTTTC. This sequence encodes CASSLTGSSGANVLTF.

The chain has TRBV5-8 and TRBJ2-3; tentatively, D is TRBD1 (6 bases). Per germline, CDR1 SGHTS and CDR2 YDEGEE. Between the trimmed V and J ends, which lost 4 bases and 0 bases, there was a span of 15 bases. This CDR3 region has 16 residues. CDR3 DNA sequence: TGTGCCAGCAGCCTAAAACGGACAGCGAGCACAGATACGCAGTATTTT. The encoded protein is CASSLKRTASTDTQYF.

V is TRBV4-2 and J is TRBJ2-3; 7 bases align to TRBD2. Germline loops: CDR1 LGHNA, CDR2 YNFKEQ. The J segment lost 10 bases and the V segment lost 0 bases, leaving 4 bases of the junction unmatched. CDR3 length: 13 residues. CDR3 sequence reads: CASSQDLLAAQYF. The CDR3 nucleotides read TGTGCCAGCAGCCAAGATCTGCTAGCGGCGCAGTATTTT.

The rearrangement joins TRBV5-8 to TRBJ1-5; 9 bases align to TRBD1. Germline V gives CDR1 SGHTS, CDR2 YDEGEE. This CDR3 has 15 residues. Trimming took 0 bases from V and 2 from J; bases not matched to a gene: 0. DNA for the CDR3: TGTGCCAGCAGCTTGGGGACAGGGGGCAATCAGCCCCAGCATTTT. This translates into CASSLGTGGNQPQHF. The full variable domain, completed using reference TRBV5-8 and TRBJ1-5, is EAGVTQSPTHLIKTRGQQATLRCSPISGHTSVYWYQQALGLGLQFLLWYDEGEERNRGNFPPRFSGRQFPNYSSELNVNALELEDSALYLCASSLGTGGNQPQHFGDGTRLSIL.

The V and J genes are TRBV15 and TRBJ1-1; D perhaps matches TRBD1 (5 bases). With 0 bases removed from V and 0 bases from J, the gap between germline ends came to 14 bases. The CDR3 runs to 17 residues. Germline CDR1 is LNHNV and CDR2 is YYDKDF (reference sequence). Here the CDR3 DNA reads TGTGCCACCAGCAGAGATCGGAGGGGCTATTTGAACACTGAAGCTTTCTTT. It yields the protein CATSRDRRGYLNTEAFF.

The V gene is TRBV29-1, the J gene TRBJ1-1; no clear D gene. V lost 3 bases, J lost 4 bases, and 18 bases lay in between. Germline-derived CDR1 and CDR2 are SQVTM and ANQGSEA. The CDR3 totals 15 residues. The CDR3 loop is CSVDETPRGGTEAFF. The CDR3 DNA reads as TGCAGCGTTGACGAGACCCCCCGAGGAGGCACTGAAGCTTTCTTT.